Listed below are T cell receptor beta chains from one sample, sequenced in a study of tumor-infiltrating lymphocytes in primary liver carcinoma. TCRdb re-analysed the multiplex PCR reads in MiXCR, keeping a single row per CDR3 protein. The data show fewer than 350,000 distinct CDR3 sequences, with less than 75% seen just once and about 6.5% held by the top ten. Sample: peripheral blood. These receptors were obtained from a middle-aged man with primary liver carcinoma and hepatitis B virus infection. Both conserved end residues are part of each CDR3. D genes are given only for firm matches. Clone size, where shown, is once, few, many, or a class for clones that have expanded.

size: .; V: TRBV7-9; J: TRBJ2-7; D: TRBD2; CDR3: CATATSGASYEQYF; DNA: TGTGCCACTGCGACTAGCGGGGCCTCCTACGAGCAGTACTTC
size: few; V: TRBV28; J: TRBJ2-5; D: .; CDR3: CASSGGGGETQYF; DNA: TGTGCCAGCAGTGGAGGAGGGGGAGAGACCCAGTACTTC
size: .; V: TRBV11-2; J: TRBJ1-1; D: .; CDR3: CVNSLAGIDPEAFF; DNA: TGTGTCAACAGCTTAGCAGGGATTGACCCTGAAGCTTTCTTT
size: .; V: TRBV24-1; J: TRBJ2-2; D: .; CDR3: CATAPSSNTGELFF; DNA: TGTGCCACTGCCCCCTCCTCAAACACCGGGGAGCTGTTTTTT
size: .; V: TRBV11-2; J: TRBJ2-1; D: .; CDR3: CANSLRQQYNEQFF; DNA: TGTGCCAACAGCTTAAGACAGCAATACAATGAGCAGTTCTTC
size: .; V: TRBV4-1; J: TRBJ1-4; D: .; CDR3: CASSARQATNGKLFF; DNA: TGCGCCAGCAGCGCACGACAGGCAACTAATGGAAAACTGTTTTTT
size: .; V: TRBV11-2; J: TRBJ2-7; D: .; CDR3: CTSSLGPRWEQYF; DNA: TGTACCAGCAGCTTAGGCCCCCGGTGGGAGCAATACTTC
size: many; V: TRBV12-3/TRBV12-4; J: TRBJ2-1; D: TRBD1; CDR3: CASRATGNEQFF; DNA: TGTGCCAGCAGAGCGACAGGGAATGAGCAGTTCTTC
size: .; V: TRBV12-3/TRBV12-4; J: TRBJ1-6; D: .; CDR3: CASRAQPRSSYNSPLHF; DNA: TGTGCCAGCAGGGCTCAACCGCGATCCTCCTATAATTCACCCCTCCACTTT
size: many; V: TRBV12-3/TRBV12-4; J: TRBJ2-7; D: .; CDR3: CASRPTGSTGEQYF; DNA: TGTGCCAGCAGGCCTACGGGCTCCACAGGGGAGCAGTACTTC
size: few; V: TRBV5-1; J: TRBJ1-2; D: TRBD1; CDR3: CASSFADRGYYGYTF; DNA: TGCGCCAGCAGCTTCGCGGACAGGGGATACTATGGCTACACCTTC
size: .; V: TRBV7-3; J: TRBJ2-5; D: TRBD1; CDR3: CASSLGQERTQYF; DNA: TGTGCCAGCAGCCTAGGACAGGAGAGAACCCAGTACTTC
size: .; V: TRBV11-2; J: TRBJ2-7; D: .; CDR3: CAISPNFGIGGYEQYF; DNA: TGTGCCATCAGCCCTAACTTTGGGATAGGGGGATACGAGCAGTACTTC
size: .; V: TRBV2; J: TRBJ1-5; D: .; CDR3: CASSGHKKGQPQHF; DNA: TGTGCCAGCAGTGGACATAAGAAAGGGCAGCCCCAGCATTTT
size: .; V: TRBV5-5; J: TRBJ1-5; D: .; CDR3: CASSLGQSNQPQHF; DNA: TGTGCCAGCAGCTTGGGACAGTCTAATCAGCCCCAGCATTTT
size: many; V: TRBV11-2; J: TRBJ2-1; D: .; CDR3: CASSLVFGGYEQFF; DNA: TGTGCCAGCAGCTTAGTTTTCGGGGGTTATGAGCAGTTCTTC
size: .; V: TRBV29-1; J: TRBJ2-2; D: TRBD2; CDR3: CSVTSGTSGRGANTGEPFF; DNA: TGCAGCGTTACAAGTGGGACTAGCGGGAGAGGCGCGAACACCGGGGAGCCCTTTTTT
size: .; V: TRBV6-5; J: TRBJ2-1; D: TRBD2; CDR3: CASGLAGGREQLF; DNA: TGTGCCAGCGGGCTAGCGGGAGGGAGAGAGCAGTTATTC
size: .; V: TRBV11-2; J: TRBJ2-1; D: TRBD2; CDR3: CVSSPWTSGSSYNEQFF; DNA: TGTGTCAGCAGCCCCTGGACTAGCGGGAGCTCCTACAATGAGCAGTTCTTC
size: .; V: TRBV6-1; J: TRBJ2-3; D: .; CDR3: CVTDSGARGTQYF; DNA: TGTGTCACTGACTCCGGAGCAAGGGGTACGCAGTATTTT
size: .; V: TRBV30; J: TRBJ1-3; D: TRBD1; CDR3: CARSAGTVSGNTIYF; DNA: TGTGCCCGGAGTGCCGGGACAGTCTCTGGAAACACCATATATTTT
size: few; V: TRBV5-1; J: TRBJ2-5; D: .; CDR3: CASRHSRETQYF; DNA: TGCGCCAGCAGACACTCTAGGGAGACCCAGTACTTC
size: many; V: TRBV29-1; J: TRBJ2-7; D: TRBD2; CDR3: CSVLSSGSYEQYF; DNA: TGCAGCGTACTTTCTAGCGGCTCCTACGAGCAGTACTTC
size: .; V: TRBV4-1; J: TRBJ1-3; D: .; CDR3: CASIQDRQGSGNTIYF; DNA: TGCGCCAGCATCCAAGATCGGCAGGGATCCGGAAACACCATATATTTT
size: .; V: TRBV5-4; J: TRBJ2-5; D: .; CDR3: CASSPGDMGGRTQYF; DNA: TGTGCCAGCAGCCCGGGGGACATGGGGGGGAGGACCCAGTACTTC
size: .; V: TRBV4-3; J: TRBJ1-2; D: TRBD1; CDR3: CASSQAPGQANGYTF; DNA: TGCGCCAGCAGCCAAGCCCCGGGACAGGCCAATGGCTACACCTTC
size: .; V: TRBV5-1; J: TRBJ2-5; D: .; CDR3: CASSLIAMETQYF; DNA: TGCGCCAGCAGCTTGATAGCGATGGAGACCCAGTACTTC
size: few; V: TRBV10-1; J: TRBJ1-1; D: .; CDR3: CASSAGGANTEAFF; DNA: TGCGCCAGCAGTGCGGGGGGCGCGAACACTGAAGCTTTCTTT
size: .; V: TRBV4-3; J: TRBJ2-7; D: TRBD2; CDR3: CASSQDATPASGGSYEQYF; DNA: TGCGCCAGCAGCCAAGATGCTACTCCAGCTAGCGGGGGCTCCTACGAGCAGTACTTC
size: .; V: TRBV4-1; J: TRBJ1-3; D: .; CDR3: CASSQTPGDSGNTIYF; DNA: TGCGCCAGCAGCCAAACACCGGGGGACTCTGGAAACACCATATATTTT
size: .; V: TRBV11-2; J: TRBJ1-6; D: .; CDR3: CANSPPGSPHHF; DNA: TGTGCCAACAGCCCCCCGGGGTCACCCCACCACTTT
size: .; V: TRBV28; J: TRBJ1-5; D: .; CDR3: CASSLGVGAWQPQHF; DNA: TGTGCCAGCAGTTTGGGTGTCGGAGCGTGGCAGCCCCAGCATTTT
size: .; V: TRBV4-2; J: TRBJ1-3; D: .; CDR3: CASSQEWARGNTIYF; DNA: TGTGCCAGCAGCCAAGAATGGGCGCGAGGAAACACCATATATTTT
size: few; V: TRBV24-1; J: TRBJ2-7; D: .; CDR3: CATSDSGSFSYEQYF; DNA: TGTGCCACCAGTGACTCGGGCTCCTTCTCCTACGAGCAGTACTTC